These T cell receptor beta chains were read from a single sample in a study of T cells in Graves' hyperthyroidism and ophthalmopathy. One entry per CDR3 protein, called by TCRdb with MiXCR from the multiplex PCR reads. The sample comprises nearly 600,000 distinct CDR3 sequences, 11% to 15% of which are singletons, and more than 5% rests with the top ten. The source material was blood. The receptors stem from a woman aged 25 to 39 with Graves' hyperthyroidism that later progressed to Graves' ophthalmopathy. Both conserved end residues are part of each CDR3.

v_gene	j_gene	len	CDR3aa
TRBV6-1	TRBJ2-7	14	CASTPGSTNYEQYF
TRBV27	TRBJ1-1	15	CASSLSQGLNTEAFF
TRBV20-1	TRBJ1-4	13	CSASDNSNEKLFF
TRBV11-3	TRBJ2-7	15	CASSLMGQGSYEQYF
TRBV7-3	TRBJ1-1	15	CASSLWGDRWTEAFF
TRBV7-9	TRBJ2-5	16	CASSPPRDSEQETQYF
TRBV12-5	TRBJ1-1	18	CASGLVLGGGPLSGEAFF
TRBV24-1	TRBJ1-2	12	CATSEDSQGYTF
TRBV3-1	TRBJ2-1	18	CASSHRGYRTSGYNEQFF
TRBV19	TRBJ1-1	14	CASTFSPENTEAFF
TRBV24-1	TRBJ2-3	16	CATSEVTSGRGDTQYF
TRBV4-3	TRBJ2-2	17	CASSQGGGRGGTGELFF
TRBV6-2/TRBV6-3	TRBJ2-7	14	CASSAGISSYEQYF
TRBV19	TRBJ2-7	16	CASSIDLGQVRYEQYF
TRBV6-1	TRBJ2-2	15	CASSLGQGRAGELFF
TRBV2	TRBJ2-1	15	CASSEGEAVGGEQFF
TRBV11-3	TRBJ2-1	15	CASSLELAGGVEQFF
TRBV6-2/TRBV6-3	TRBJ2-7	18	CASSYSTSDTVYSYEQYF
TRBV15	TRBJ1-2	14	CATSRDLGDYGYTF
TRBV3-1	TRBJ1-4	12	CASSQSGLQLFF
TRBV25-1	TRBJ2-7	20	CASSELSNLCLAAPLTGQYF
TRBV20-1	TRBJ2-7	13	CSASLGTFYEQYF
TRBV28	TRBJ1-2	13	CASSLSGSSGYTF
TRBV28	TRBJ2-2	15	CASMGHSGGTGELFF
TRBV20-1	TRBJ1-2	14	CSASFPGTGYGYTF
TRBV24-1	TRBJ2-5	16	CATSDPRGQPKETQYF
TRBV20-1	TRBJ2-7	15	CSARHGTPTPNEQYF
TRBV7-9	TRBJ2-6	21	CASSLGRLFQGSGEGANVLTF
TRBV27	TRBJ1-5	15	CASSPLGTDNQPQHF
TRBV6-1	TRBJ1-1	12	CASSEARGWAFF
TRBV18	TRBJ1-1	17	CASSPPGTGTLNTEAFF
TRBV7-9	TRBJ2-3	14	CASSLFGSTDTQYF
TRBV29-1	TRBJ2-5	13	CSVEGTQQETQYF
TRBV7-9	TRBJ1-5	19	CASSPDPDRGLGSNQPQHF
TRBV10-2	TRBJ2-7	14	CASRTREGGYEQYF
TRBV7-8	TRBJ1-5	15	CASSQGTVGDQPQHF
TRBV5-1	TRBJ2-3	14	CASSLDATSDTQYF
TRBV19	TRBJ1-2	14	CASSWEEVAYGYTF
TRBV27	TRBJ1-4	17	CASSLFKGVGESEKLFF
TRBV7-3	TRBJ2-2	13	CASRQTTTGELFF
TRBV7-9	TRBJ1-5	15	CASSLGGLANQPQHF
TRBV6-5	TRBJ2-6	16	CASSYETGLGANVLTF
TRBV9	TRBJ1-5	16	CASSDGDGAGNQPQHF
TRBV7-9	TRBJ1-3	16	CASSLARGLSGNTIYF
TRBV5-5	TRBJ2-7	14	CASSRDRKSYEQYF
TRBV9	TRBJ2-7	16	CASSPRGASGTYEQYF
TRBV28	TRBJ2-5	13	CASRSIYQETQYF
TRBV14	TRBJ2-1	14	CASSQDAGVVEQFF
TRBV25-1	TRBJ2-5	15	CASSEQWGPQETQYF
TRBV20-1	TRBJ2-7	14	CSARDGQGDHEQYF
TRBV19	TRBJ2-2	15	CASSIGLANTGELFF